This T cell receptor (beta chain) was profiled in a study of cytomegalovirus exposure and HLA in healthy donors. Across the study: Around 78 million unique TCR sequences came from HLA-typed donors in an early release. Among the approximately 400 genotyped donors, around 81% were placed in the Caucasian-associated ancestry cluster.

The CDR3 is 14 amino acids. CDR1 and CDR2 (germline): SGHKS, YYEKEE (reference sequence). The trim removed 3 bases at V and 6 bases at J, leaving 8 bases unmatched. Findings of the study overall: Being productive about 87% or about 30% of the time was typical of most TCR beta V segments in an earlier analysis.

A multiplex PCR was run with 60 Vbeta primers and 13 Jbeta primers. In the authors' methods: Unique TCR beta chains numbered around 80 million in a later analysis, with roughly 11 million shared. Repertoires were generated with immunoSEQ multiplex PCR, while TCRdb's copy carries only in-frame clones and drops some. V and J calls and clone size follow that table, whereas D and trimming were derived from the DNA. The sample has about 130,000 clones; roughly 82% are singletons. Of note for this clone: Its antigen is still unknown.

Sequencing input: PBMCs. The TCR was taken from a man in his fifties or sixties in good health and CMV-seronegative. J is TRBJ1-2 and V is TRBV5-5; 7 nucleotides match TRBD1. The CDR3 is CASSSGTALHGYTF. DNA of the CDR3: TGTGCCAGCAGCTCCGGGACAGCCCTTCATGGCTACACCTTC.